This TCR beta chain was identified in a study of T cells in Graves' hyperthyroidism and ophthalmopathy. The CDR3 consists of 13 residues. Trimming left V 8 bases short and J 2 bases short, with 11 bases between. The germline V gene has CDR1 SEHNR and CDR2 FQNEAQ (reference sequence). In its sample, this clonotype was seen many times. Amplification yielded TCR beta CDR3 regions, with RNA transcripts as the source. TCR CDR3 underwent first-round RT-PCR with the HTBI primer set. TCRdb re-analysed the multiplex PCR reads in MiXCR, keeping a single row per CDR3 protein. This sample has 650,000 to 750,000 distinct CDR3 sequences, with 11% to 15% found just once. It was uncontrolled infection, other autoimmune disease, pregnancy or lactation that excluded patients.

The genes are TRBV7-9 and TRBJ2-3; TRBD1 is a possible D gene (5 bases). Sequencing was performed on blood. This receptor was taken from a woman aged 18-35 years with Graves' hyperthyroidism. The CDR3, as DNA: TGTGCCAGCCCCAGGGTCGACACAGATACGCAGTATTTT. This translates into CASPRVDTDTQYF.